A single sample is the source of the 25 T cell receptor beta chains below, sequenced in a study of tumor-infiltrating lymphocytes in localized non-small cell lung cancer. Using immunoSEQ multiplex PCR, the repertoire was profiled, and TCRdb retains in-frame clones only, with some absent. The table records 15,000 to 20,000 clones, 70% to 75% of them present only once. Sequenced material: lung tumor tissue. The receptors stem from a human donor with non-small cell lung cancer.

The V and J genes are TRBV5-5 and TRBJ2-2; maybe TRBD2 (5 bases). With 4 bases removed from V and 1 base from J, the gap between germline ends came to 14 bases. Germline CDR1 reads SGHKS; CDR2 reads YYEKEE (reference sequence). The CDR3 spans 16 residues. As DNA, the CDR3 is TGTGCCAGCAGCCCGGTTGGGGAGATGAACACCGGGGAGCTGTTTTTT. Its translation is CASSPVGEMNTGELFF.

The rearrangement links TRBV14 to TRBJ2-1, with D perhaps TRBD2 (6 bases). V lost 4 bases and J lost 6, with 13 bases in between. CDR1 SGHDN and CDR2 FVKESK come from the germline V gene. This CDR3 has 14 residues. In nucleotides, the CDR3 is TGTGCCAGCAGCCCGTTTACTAGCAGCAATGAGCAGTTCTTC. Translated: CASSPFTSSNEQFF.

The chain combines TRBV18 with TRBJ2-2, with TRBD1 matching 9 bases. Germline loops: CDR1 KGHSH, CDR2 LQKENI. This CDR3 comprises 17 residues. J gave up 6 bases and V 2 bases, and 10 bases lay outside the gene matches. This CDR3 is CASSPSSGQGIPGELFF. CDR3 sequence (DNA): TGTGCCAGCTCACCAAGTTCTGGACAGGGGATCCCCGGGGAGCTGTTTTTT.

The CDR3 nucleotides read TGTGCCAGCAGTCCAAAGGCCTTAAGGGGACTTACGAACACTGAAGCTTTCTTT. It translates to CASSPKALRGLTNTEAFF. V usage is TRBV7-8 and J usage is TRBJ1-1, with TRBD1 as a possible D gene (5 bases). The CDR3 is 18 residues long. The V and J ends lost 6 bases and 1 base respectively, with 24 bases between them. Germline assignment: CDR1 SGHVS and CDR2 FQNEAQ. The full variable domain, in which reference TRBV7-8 and TRBJ1-1 provide the parts outside the CDR3, is GAGVSQSPRYKVAKRGQDVALRCDPISGHVSLFWYQQALGQGPEFLTYFQNEAQLDKSGLPSDRFFAERPEGSVSTLKIQRTQQEDSAVYLCASSPKALRGLTNTEAFFGQGTRLTVV.

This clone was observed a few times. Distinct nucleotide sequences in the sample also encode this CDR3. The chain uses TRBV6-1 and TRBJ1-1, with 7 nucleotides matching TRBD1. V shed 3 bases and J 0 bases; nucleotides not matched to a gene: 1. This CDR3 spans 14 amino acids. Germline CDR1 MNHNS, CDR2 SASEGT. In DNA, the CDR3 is TGTGCCAGCAGTGAGACAGGGCTGAACACTGAAGCTTTCTTT. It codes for CASSETGLNTEAFF.

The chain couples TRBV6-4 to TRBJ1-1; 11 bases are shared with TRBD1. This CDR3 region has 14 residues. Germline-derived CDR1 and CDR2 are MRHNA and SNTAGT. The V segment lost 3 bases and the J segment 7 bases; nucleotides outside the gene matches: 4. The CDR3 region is CASSDGQGAGEAFF. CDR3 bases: TGTGCCAGCAGTGATGGACAGGGGGCCGGTGAAGCTTTCTTT.

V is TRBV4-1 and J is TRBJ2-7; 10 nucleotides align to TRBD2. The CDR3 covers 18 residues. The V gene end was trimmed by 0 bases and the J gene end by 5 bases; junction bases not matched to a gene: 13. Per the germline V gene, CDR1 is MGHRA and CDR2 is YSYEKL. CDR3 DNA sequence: TGCGCCAGCAGCCAAGAACCGGCAGCCCAGGGACTAGCGAACGAGCAGTACTTC. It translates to CASSQEPAAQGLANEQYF.

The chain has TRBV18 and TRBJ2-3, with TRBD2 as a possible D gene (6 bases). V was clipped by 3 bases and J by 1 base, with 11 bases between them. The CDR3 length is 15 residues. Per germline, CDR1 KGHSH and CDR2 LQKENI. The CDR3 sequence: CASSPLADRTDTQYF. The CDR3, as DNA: TGTGCCAGCTCACCCTTAGCGGATCGCACAGATACGCAGTATTTT.

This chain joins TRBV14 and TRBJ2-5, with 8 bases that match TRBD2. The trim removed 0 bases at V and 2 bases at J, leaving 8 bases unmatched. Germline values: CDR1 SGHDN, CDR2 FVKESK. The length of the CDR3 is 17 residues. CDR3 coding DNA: TGTGCCAGCAGCCAAGATTATGAAGCGGGGGTTCAAGAGACCCAGTACTTC. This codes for CASSQDYEAGVQETQYF.

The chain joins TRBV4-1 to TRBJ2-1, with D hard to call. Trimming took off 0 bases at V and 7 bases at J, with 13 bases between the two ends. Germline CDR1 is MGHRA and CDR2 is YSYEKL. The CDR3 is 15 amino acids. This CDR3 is CASSQERNRPNEQFF. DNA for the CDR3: TGCGCCAGCAGCCAAGAGAGGAACCGTCCGAATGAGCAGTTCTTC.

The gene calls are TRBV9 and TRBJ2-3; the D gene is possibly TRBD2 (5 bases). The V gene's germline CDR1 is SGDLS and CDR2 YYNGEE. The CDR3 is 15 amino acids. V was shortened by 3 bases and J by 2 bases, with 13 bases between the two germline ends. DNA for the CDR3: TGTGCCAGCAGCGCCGGACTGGGCTCCACAGATACGCAGTATTTT. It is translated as CASSAGLGSTDTQYF.

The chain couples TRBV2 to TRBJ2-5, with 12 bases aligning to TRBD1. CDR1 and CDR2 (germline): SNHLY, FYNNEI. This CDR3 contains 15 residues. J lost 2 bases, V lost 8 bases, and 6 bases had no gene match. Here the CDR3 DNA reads TGTGCCAGCGGCCGGGACAGGGGGCTACAAGAGACCCAGTACTTC. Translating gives CASGRDRGLQETQYF.

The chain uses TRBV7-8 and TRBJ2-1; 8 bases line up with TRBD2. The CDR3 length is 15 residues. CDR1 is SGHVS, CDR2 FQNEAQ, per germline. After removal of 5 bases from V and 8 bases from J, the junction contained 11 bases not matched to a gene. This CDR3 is CASSRASGSIHEQFF. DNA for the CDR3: TGTGCCAGCAGCCGGGCGAGCGGGAGTATCCATGAGCAGTTCTTC.

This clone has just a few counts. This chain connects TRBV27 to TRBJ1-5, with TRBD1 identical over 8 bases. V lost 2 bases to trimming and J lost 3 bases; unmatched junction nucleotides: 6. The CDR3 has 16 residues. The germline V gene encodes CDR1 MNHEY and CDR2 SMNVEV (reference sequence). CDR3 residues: CASSLTGGPINQPQHF. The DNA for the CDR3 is TGTGCCAGCAGTTTAACAGGGGGTCCCATCAATCAGCCCCAGCATTTT.

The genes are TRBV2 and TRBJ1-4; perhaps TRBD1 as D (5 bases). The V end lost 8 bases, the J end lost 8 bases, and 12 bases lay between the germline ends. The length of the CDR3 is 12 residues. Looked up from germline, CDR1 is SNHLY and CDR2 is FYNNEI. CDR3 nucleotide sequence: TGTGCCAGCGGCCGGGACGGCGAAAAACTGTTTTTT. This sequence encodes CASGRDGEKLFF.

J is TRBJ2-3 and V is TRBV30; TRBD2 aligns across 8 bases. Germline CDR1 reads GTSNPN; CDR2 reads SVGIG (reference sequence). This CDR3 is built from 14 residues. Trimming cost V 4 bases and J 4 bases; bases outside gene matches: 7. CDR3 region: CAWTLGLAADTQYF. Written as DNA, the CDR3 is TGTGCCTGGACCCTTGGACTAGCCGCAGATACGCAGTATTTT.

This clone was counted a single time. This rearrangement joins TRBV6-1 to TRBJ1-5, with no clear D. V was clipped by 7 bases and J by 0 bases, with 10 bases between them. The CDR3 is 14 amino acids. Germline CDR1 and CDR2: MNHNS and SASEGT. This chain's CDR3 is CASMKANSNQPQHF. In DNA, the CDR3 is TGTGCCAGCATGAAGGCGAATAGCAATCAGCCCCAGCATTTT.

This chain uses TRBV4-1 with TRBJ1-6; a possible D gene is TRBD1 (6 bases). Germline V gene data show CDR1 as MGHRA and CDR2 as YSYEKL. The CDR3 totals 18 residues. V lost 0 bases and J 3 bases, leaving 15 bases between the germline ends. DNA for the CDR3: TGCGCCAGCAGCCAAGATGTGGGGGCAGACGTCTATAATTCACCCCTCCACTTT. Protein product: CASSQDVGADVYNSPLHF.

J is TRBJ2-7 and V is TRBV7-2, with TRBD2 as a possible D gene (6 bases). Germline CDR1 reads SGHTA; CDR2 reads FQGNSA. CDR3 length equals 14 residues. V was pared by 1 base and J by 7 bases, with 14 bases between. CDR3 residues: CASSLGSGVGEQYF. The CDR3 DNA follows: TGTGCCAGCAGCTTAGGTTCGGGAGTGGGGGAGCAGTACTTC.

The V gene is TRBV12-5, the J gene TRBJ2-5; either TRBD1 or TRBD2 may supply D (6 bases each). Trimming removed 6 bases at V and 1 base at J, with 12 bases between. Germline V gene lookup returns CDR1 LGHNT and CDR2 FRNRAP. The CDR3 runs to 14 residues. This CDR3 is CASGRGDLQETQYF. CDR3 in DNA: TGTGCTAGTGGGAGGGGGGATCTCCAAGAGACCCAGTACTTC.

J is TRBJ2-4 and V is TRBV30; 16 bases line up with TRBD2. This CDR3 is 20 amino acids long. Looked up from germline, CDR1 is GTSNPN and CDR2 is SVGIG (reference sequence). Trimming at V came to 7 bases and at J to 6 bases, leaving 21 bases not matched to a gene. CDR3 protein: CASQGGQGHGTSGRVNIQYF. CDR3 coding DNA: TGTGCCTCCCAGGGGGGGCAGGGCCACGGGACTAGCGGGAGGGTAAACATTCAGTACTTC.

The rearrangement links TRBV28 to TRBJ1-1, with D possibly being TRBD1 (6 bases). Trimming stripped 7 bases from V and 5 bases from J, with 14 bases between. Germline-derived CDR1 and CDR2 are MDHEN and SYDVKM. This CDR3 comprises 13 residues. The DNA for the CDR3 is TGTGCCAGCACCCCTACAGGGAGGACTGAAGCTTTCTTT. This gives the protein CASTPTGRTEAFF.

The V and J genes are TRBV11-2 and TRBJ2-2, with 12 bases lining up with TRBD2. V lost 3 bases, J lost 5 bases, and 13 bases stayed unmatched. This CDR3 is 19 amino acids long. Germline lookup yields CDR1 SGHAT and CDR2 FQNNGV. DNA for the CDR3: TGTGCCAGCAGCTTTTTTCGGCTAGCGGGAGGGTCGGCGACCGGGGAGCTGTTTTTT. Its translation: CASSFFRLAGGSATGELFF.

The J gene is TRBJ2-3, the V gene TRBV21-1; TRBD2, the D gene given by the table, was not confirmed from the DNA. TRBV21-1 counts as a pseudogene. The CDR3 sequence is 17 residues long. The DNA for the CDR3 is TGTGCCAGCAGCAAAGCGAGGGCTAGCGGGGGTACAGATACGCAGTATTTT. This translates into CASSKARASGGTDTQYF.

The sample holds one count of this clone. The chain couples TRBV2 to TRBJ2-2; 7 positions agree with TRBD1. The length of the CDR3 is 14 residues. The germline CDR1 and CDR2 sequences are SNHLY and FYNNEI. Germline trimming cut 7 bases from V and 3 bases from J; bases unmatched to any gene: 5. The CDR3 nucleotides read TGTGCCAGCAAGGGTGGGACAGACACCGGGGAGCTGTTTTTT. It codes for CASKGGTDTGELFF.